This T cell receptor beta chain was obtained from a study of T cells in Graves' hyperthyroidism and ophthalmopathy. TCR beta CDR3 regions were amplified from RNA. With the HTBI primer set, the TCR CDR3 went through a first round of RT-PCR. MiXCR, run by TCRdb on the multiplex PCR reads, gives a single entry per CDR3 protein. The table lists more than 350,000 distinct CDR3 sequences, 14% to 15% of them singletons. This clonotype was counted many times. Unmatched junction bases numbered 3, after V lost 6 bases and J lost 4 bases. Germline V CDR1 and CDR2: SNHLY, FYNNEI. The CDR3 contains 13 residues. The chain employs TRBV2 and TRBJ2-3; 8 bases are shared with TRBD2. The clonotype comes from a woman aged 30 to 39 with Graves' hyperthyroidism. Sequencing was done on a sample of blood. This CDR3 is CASRRRGADTQYF. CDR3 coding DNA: TGTGCCAGCAGGCGGCGGGGGGCAGATACGCAGTATTTT.